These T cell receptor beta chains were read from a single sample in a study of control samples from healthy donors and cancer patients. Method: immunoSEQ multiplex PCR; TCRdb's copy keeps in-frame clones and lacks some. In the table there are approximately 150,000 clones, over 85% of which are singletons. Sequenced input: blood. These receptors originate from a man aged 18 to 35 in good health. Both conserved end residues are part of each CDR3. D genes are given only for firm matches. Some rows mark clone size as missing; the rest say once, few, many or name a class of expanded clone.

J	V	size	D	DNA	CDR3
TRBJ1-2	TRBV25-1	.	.	TGTGCCAGCAGCCCGGGACCCTATGGCTACACCTTC	CASSPGPYGYTF
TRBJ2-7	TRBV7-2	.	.	TGTGCCAGCAGCTTAACCCCGGGAACCTACGAGCAGTACTTC	CASSLTPGTYEQYF
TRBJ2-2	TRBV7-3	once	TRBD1	TGTGCCAGCAGCGGGACAGGGGGCTTCGGGGAGCTGTTTTTT	CASSGTGGFGELFF
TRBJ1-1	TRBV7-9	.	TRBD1	TGTGCCAGCAGCTTAGTGACAGGGGTCACTGAAGCTTTCTTT	CASSLVTGVTEAFF
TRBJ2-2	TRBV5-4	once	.	TGTGCCAGCAGTCCCCAGCCGAACACCGGGGAGCTGTTTTTT	CASSPQPNTGELFF
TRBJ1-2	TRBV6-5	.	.	TGTGCCAGCAGCCCCCGGTTGGGAACCTATGGCTACACCTTC	CASSPRLGTYGYTF
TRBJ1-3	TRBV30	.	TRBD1	TGTGCCTGGAGCGCGGGACAGAACTCTGGAAACACCATATATTTT	CAWSAGQNSGNTIYF
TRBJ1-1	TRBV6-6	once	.	TGTGCCAGCAGTTACGGGGGGATCAGTACTGAAGCTTTCTTT	CASSYGGISTEAFF
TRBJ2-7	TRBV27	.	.	TGTGCCAGCAGTTTTCGGACTCCCGGCCGAGTCCACGGGCAGTACTTC	CASSFRTPGRVHGQYF
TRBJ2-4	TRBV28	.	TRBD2	TGTGCCAGCAGAGGGGGGCGGACTAGCGGGACCCTAGCCAAAAACATTCAGTACTTC	CASRGGRTSGTLAKNIQYF
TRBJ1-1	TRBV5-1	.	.	TGCGCCAGCAGCTTGACCTCCTCAGGGGTAGCTGAAGCTTTCTTT	CASSLTSSGVAEAFF
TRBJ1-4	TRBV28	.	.	TGTGCCAGCAACGAGGGGCCTACTACAACTAATGAAAAACTGTTTTTT	CASNEGPTTTNEKLFF
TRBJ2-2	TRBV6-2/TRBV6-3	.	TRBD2	TGTGCCAGCAGTTCAAATGAGGTTAGCGGGGTCTCATACACCGGGGAGCTGTTTTTT	CASSSNEVSGVSYTGELFF
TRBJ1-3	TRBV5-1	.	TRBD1	TGCGCCAGCAGCGCTAGGACAGGGTTGGGAAACACCATATATTTT	CASSARTGLGNTIYF
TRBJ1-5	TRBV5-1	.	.	TGCGCCAGCAGCTTGACAGCCAGCAATCAGCCCCAGCATTTT	CASSLTASNQPQHF
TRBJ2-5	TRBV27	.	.	TGCACCTCTGGCCCGCCCCGAGAGACCCAGTACTTC	CTSGPPRETQYF
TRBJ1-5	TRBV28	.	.	TGTGCCAGCAGTTTCCTTATCAATCAGCCCCAGCATTTT	CASSFLINQPQHF
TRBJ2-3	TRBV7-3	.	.	TGTGCCAGCAGCTTAAACCATGCCAGAGGGCGGGAAGATACGCAGTATTTT	CASSLNHARGREDTQYF
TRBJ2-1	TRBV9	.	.	TGTGCCAGCAGCGTAGGGGTCGGAAGCTCCTACAATGAGCAGTTCTTC	CASSVGVGSSYNEQFF
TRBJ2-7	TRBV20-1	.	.	TGCAGTGCTAGTCCCTTACCCTCCTACGAGCAGTACTTC	CSASPLPSYEQYF
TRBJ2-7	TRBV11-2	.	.	TGTGCCAGCAGCTTACTACGCTCTGGTTATTACGAGCAGTACTTC	CASSLLRSGYYEQYF
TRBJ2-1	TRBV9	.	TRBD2	TGTGCCAGCAGCCCCGGACTAGCGGTTCACAATGAGCAGTTCTTC	CASSPGLAVHNEQFF
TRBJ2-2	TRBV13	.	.	TGTGCCAGCAGTCGACGAGGTCCCCAAAACGGGGAGCTGTTTTTT	CASSRRGPQNGELFF
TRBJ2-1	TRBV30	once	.	TGTGCCTGGAGTGTTCTTCAGGGGGGTCGCGATGAGCAGTTCTTC	CAWSVLQGGRDEQFF
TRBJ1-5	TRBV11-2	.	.	TGTGCCAGCAGCTTATCAGGGAACAGTCAGCCCCAGCATTTT	CASSLSGNSQPQHF
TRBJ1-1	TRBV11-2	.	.	TGTGCCAGCAGCTTGAACACTGAAGCTTTCTTT	CASSLNTEAFF
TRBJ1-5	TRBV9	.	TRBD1	TGTGCCAGCAGCCCGGAGGGGACAGGGAGCAATCAGCCCCAGCATTTT	CASSPEGTGSNQPQHF
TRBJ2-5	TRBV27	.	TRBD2	TGTGCCAGCAGTCCGGGACTAGGAGGAGAGACCCAGTACTTC	CASSPGLGGETQYF
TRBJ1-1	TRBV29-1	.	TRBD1	TGCAGCGTTATGACCACAGGGGGCACTGAAGCTTTCTTT	CSVMTTGGTEAFF
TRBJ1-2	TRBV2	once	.	TGTGCCAGCAGGGCCCGGGCCCACTATGGCTACACCTTC	CASRARAHYGYTF
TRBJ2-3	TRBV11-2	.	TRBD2	TGTGCCAGCAGGGGGGACTACCCTAGCACAGATACGCAGTATTTT	CASRGDYPSTDTQYF
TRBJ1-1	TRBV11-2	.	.	TGTGCCAGCAGCCTCCAGGGGCGGAACACTGAAGCTTTCTTT	CASSLQGRNTEAFF
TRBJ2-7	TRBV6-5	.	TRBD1	TGTGCCAGCAGTCTCGGGACAGGTCACAACGAGCAGTACTTC	CASSLGTGHNEQYF
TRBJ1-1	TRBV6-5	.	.	TGTGCCAGCAGTTACTCCTGGTCAGCGAACACTGAAGCTTTCTTT	CASSYSWSANTEAFF
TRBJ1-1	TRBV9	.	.	TGTGCCAGCAGCGTAGGGGAGAGGGGCGAAGCTTTCTTT	CASSVGERGEAFF
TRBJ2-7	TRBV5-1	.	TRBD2	TGCGCCAGCAGCTCCGTGAATAGCGGGAGCGATACCTACGAGCAGTACTTC	CASSSVNSGSDTYEQYF
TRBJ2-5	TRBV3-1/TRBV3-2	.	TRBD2	TGTGCCAGCAGCCAAGGGACTAGCGGGATGGGTACCCAGTACTTC	CASSQGTSGMGTQYF
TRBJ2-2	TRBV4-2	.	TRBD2	TGTGCCAGCAGCCAAGCGGCGGTCCTAGCGGGAGCCGACACCGGGGAGCTGTTTTTT	CASSQAAVLAGADTGELFF
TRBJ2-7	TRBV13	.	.	TGTGCCAGCAGCTTATTAGTGGGGACTTCCTCCTACGAGCAGTACTTC	CASSLLVGTSSYEQYF
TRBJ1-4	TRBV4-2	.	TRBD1	TGTGCCAGCAGCCGGCCCAGACAGGGAACTAATGAAAAACTGTTTTTT	CASSRPRQGTNEKLFF
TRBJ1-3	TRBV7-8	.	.	TGTGCCAGCAGCTTAAGCCTCTCTGGAAACACCATATATTTT	CASSLSLSGNTIYF
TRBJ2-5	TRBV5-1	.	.	TGCGCCAGCAGCTCTCCACAAGAGACCCAGTACTTC	CASSSPQETQYF
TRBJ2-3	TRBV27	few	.	TGTGCCAGCAGCTCTGACACAAAAGACACAGATACGCAGTATTTT	CASSSDTKDTDTQYF
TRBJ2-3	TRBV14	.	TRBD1	TGTGCCAGCAGCCGCCGACAGGGAACAGATACGCAGTATTTT	CASSRRQGTDTQYF
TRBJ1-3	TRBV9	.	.	TGTGCCAGCAGCGCCTTGTCCGGGACTGGAAACACCATATATTTT	CASSALSGTGNTIYF
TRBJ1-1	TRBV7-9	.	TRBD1	TGTGCCAGCAGCCCCCGACAGGGTGGGGACACTGAAGCTTTCTTT	CASSPRQGGDTEAFF
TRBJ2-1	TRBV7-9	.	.	TGTGCCAGCAGCTTAACCGTTACGGGTGAGCAGTTCTTC	CASSLTVTGEQFF